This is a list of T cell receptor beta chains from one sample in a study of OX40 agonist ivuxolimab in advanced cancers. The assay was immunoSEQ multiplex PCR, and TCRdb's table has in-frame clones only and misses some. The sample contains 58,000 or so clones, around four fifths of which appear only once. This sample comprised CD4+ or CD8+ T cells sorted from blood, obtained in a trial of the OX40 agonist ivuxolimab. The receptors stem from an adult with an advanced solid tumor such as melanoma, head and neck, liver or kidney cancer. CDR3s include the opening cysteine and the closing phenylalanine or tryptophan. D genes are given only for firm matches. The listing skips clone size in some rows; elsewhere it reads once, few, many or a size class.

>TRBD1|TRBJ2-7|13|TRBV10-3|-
CAISTGVSYEQYF
TGTGCCATCAGTACAGGGGTATCCTACGAGCAGTACTTC
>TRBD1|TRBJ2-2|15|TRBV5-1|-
CASSSGDRPTGELFF
TGCGCCAGCTCAAGTGGGGACAGGCCTACCGGGGAGCTGTTTTTT
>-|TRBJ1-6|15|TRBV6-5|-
CASTNSGTGISPLHF
TGTGCCAGCACCAATTCCGGGACTGGGATTTCACCCCTCCACTTT
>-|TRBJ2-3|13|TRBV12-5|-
CASGLGPIDTQYF
TGTGCTAGTGGTTTGGGCCCCATTGATACGCAGTATTTT
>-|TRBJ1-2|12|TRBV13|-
CASSETDYGYTF
TGTGCCAGCAGCGAGACAGACTATGGCTACACCTTC
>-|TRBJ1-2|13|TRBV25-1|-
CASSYRDDYGYTF
TGTGCCAGCAGCTACAGGGATGACTATGGCTACACCTTC
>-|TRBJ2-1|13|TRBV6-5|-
CASSQSRPNEQFF
TGTGCCAGCAGCCAGTCTCGCCCCAATGAGCAGTTCTTC
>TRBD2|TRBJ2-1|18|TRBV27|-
CASSLSTQLAGLYNEQFF
TGTGCCAGCAGTTTATCGACTCAACTAGCGGGACTCTACAATGAGCAGTTCTTC
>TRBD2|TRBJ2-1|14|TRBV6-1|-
CASMTSGGYNEQFF
TGTGCCAGCATGACTAGCGGGGGGTACAATGAGCAGTTCTTC
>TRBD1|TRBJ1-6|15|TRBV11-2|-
CASSADRVGNSPLHF
TGTGCCAGCAGCGCCGACAGGGTGGGTAATTCACCCCTCCACTTT
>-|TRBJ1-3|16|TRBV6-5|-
CASSYSWQDSGNTIYF
TGTGCCAGCAGTTACTCTTGGCAGGACTCTGGAAACACCATATATTTT
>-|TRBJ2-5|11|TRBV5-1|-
CASSFQETQYF
TGCGCCAGCAGCTTCCAAGAGACCCAGTACTTC
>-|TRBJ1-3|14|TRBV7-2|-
CASSPPPWGNTIYF
TGTGCCAGCAGCCCCCCCCCGTGGGGAAACACCATATATTTT
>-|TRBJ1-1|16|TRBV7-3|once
CASSLTGGPANTEAFF
TGTGCCAGCAGCTTAACGGGCGGGCCGGCGAACACTGAAGCTTTCTTT
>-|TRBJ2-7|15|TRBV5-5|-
CASSRGGPQVYEQYF
TGTGCCAGCAGTCGTGGTGGGCCACAGGTTTACGAGCAGTACTTC
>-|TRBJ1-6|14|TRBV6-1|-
CASSEDSRSSPLHF
TGTGCCAGCAGTGAAGACAGCCGTTCTTCACCCCTCCACTTT
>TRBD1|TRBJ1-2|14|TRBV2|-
CASSGTGGLGGYTF
TGTGCCAGCAGTGGGACAGGGGGACTGGGTGGCTACACCTTC
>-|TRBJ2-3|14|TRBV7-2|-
CASSLGLITDTQYF
TGTGCCAGCAGCCTCGGACTAATCACAGATACGCAGTATTTT
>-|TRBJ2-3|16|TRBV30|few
CAWKPGTQTSTDTQYF
TGTGCCTGGAAACCCGGGACACAAACTAGCACAGATACGCAGTATTTT
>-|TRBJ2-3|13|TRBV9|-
CASSPWGEDTQYF
TGTGCCAGCAGCCCCTGGGGAGAGGATACGCAGTATTTT
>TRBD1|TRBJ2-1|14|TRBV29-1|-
CSVARDRAYNEQFF
TGCAGCGTCGCCCGGGACAGGGCCTACAATGAGCAGTTCTTC
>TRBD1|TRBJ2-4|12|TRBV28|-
CASRKEGGVQYF
TGTGCCAGCAGGAAGGAAGGGGGCGTTCAGTACTTC
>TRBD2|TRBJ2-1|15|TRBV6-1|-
CATYLAGGPVNEQFF
TGTGCCACCTATCTAGCGGGGGGGCCCGTCAATGAGCAGTTCTTC
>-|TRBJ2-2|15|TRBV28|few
CASSGPRENTGELFF
TGTGCCAGCAGCGGACCTCGAGAGAACACCGGGGAGCTGTTTTTT
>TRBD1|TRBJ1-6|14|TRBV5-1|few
CASSTGQGFEALHF
TGCGCCAGCAGCACGGGACAGGGGTTTGAGGCCCTCCACTTT
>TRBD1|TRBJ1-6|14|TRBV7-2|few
CASSLQGGDSPLHF
TGTGCCAGCAGCTTACAAGGGGGCGATTCACCCCTCCACTTT
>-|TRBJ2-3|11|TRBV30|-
CAWSVLDTQYF
TGTGCCTGGAGTGTACTCGATACGCAGTATTTT